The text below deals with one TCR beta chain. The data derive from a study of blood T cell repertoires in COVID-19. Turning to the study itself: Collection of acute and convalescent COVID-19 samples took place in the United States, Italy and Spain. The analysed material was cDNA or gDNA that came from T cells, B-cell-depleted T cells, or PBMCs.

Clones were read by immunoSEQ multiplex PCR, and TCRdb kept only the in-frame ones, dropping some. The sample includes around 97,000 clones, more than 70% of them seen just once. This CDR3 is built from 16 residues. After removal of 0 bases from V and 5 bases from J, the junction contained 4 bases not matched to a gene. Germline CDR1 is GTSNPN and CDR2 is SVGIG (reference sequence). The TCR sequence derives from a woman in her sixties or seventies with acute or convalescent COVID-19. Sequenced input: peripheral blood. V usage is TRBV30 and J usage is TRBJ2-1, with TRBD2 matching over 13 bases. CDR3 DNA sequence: TGTGCCTGGAGTGTAATCGGACTAGCGGGGGACAATGAGCAGTTCTTC. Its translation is CAWSVIGLAGDNEQFF.